The 29 T cell receptor beta chains below all came from one sample that was sequenced in a study of OX40 agonist ivuxolimab in advanced cancers. The data were produced by immunoSEQ multiplex PCR, yet TCRdb's version contains in-frame clones alone and is incomplete. The profile shows tens of thousands of clones, 90% of them singletons. The sample here was CD4+ or CD8+ T cells sorted from blood, taken in a trial of the OX40 agonist ivuxolimab. These receptors originate from an adult with an advanced solid tumor such as melanoma, head and neck, liver or kidney cancer.

The J gene is TRBJ1-1, the V gene TRBV7-6; D is uncertain. The CDR3 loop spans 13 amino acids. Trimming cost V 1 base and J 4 bases, with 7 bases left between them. The germline V gene encodes CDR1 SGHVS and CDR2 FNYEAQ. The CDR3 is CASSLVAGTEAFF. Here the CDR3 DNA reads TGTGCCAGCAGCTTAGTGGCGGGCACTGAAGCTTTCTTT.

J is TRBJ2-1 and V is TRBV9; possibly TRBD1 for D (5 bases). There are 14 residues in the CDR3. The V end lost 2 bases, the J end lost 7 bases, and 13 bases lay between the germline ends. The germline gives CDR1 SGDLS, CDR2 YYNGEE. Written as DNA, the CDR3 is TGTGCCAGCAGCGTCTGGGGCCGCTCAAATGAGCAGTTCTTC. Protein: CASSVWGRSNEQFF.

The rearrangement links TRBV25-1 to TRBJ2-7, with D maybe TRBD1 (6 bases). V lost 6 bases to trimming and J lost 1 base, with 16 bases between them. Germline V CDR1 and CDR2: MGHDK, SYGVNS. This CDR3 comprises 15 residues. The DNA of the CDR3 is TGTGCCAGCAGCCTCCAGGGGCAGGGATCCTACGAGCAGTACTTC. Its translation: CASSLQGQGSYEQYF.

This clone has more than one count but fewer than ten. The chain has TRBV19 and TRBJ1-5, with unresolved D. Germline loops: CDR1 LNHDA, CDR2 SQIVND (reference sequence). The V end lost 3 bases, the J end lost 2 bases, and 5 bases lay between the germline ends. The CDR3 covers 13 residues. The DNA for the CDR3 is TGTGCCAGTAGTATGTTTGGCAATCAGCCCCAGCATTTT. Amino acids: CASSMFGNQPQHF. The whole variable domain, filled in from reference TRBV19 and TRBJ1-5, reads DGGITQSPKYLFRKEGQNVTLSCEQNLNHDAMYWYRQDPGQGLRLIYYSQIVNDFQKGDIAEGYSVSREKKESFPLTVTSAQKNPTAFYLCASSMFGNQPQHFGDGTRLSIL.

The chain couples TRBV18 to TRBJ2-5; D could derive from TRBD1 or TRBD2 (6 bases each). Per the germline V gene, CDR1 is KGHSH and CDR2 is LQKENI. The V end was cut by 6 bases, the J end by 4 bases, with 12 bases between. The CDR3 length is 13 residues. CDR3 nucleotides: TGTGCCAGCTCCGGAGGGGGTTCAGAGACCCAGTACTTC. This encodes CASSGGGSETQYF. The variable domain in full, completed from reference TRBV18 and TRBJ2-5, reads NAGVMQNPRHLVRRRGQEARLRCSPMKGHSHVYWYRQLPEEGLKFMVYLQKENIIDESGMPKERFSAEFPKEGPSILRIQQVVRGDSAAYFCASSGGGSETQYFGPGTRLLVL.

The chain carries TRBV6-5 and TRBJ2-1; D is ambiguous. Deletions cut 5 bases from V and 2 bases from J, with 13 bases between. Per germline, CDR1 MNHEY and CDR2 SVGAGI. The CDR3 is 15 residues long. CDR3 coding DNA: TGTGCCAGCAGTGCCCTGGGCGGAACCTACAATGAGCAGTTCTTC. Translation gives CASSALGGTYNEQFF.

The chain combines TRBV11-3 with TRBJ2-1; D gene ambiguous. The CDR3 runs to 12 residues. CDR1 is SGHNT, CDR2 YENEEA, per germline. Between the trimmed V and J ends, which lost 5 bases and 6 bases, there was a span of 8 bases. Here the CDR3 reads CASSALVNEQFF. The CDR3 nucleotides are TGTGCCAGCAGCGCCCTGGTCAATGAGCAGTTCTTC. The variable domain in full, with the rest retrieved from reference TRBV11-3 and TRBJ2-1, is EAGVVQSPRYKIIEKKQPVAFWCNPISGHNTLYWYLQNLGQGPELLIRYENEEAVDDSQLPKDRFSAERLKGVDSTLKIQPAELGDSAVYLCASSALVNEQFFGPGTRLTVL.

The V gene is TRBV2, the J gene TRBJ2-7; D possibly uses TRBD1 or TRBD2 (6 bases each). CDR1 and CDR2 from the germline V gene are SNHLY and FYNNEI. There are 15 residues in the CDR3. Trimming cost V 2 bases and J 6 bases, with 17 bases left between them. This CDR3 is CASSEFRGGYGEQYF. The CDR3 DNA sequence: TGTGCCAGCAGTGAATTTAGAGGGGGGTACGGCGAGCAGTACTTC.

This clone was observed once. The rearrangement uses TRBV4-1 and TRBJ2-5, with 9 bases that match TRBD2. This CDR3 region has 20 residues. V shed 0 bases and J 0 bases; nucleotides not matched to a gene: 14. CDR1 is MGHRA and CDR2 is YSYEKL in the germline V gene. The CDR3 sequence is CASSQESLAGTISYQETQYF. The CDR3 DNA follows: TGCGCCAGCAGCCAAGAGTCGCTAGCGGGAACCATCTCGTACCAAGAGACCCAGTACTTC.

J is TRBJ1-6 and V is TRBV27; 8 bases line up with TRBD1. CDR1 is MNHEY and CDR2 is SMNVEV in the germline V gene (reference sequence). This CDR3 has 13 amino acids. V gave up 6 bases and J gave up 10 bases; unmatched junction bases: 5. CDR3 bases: TGTGCCAGCAGGTCAGCAGGGGGCTCACCCCTCCACTTT. Its translation is CASRSAGGSPLHF.

The chain combines TRBV5-1 with TRBJ1-1; the match to TRBD1 covers 8 bases. Losses at the gene ends were 5 bases for V and 1 base for J; bases not matched to a gene: 4. The CDR3 runs to 14 residues. CDR1 and CDR2 (germline): SGHRS, YFSETQ. CDR3 bases: TGCGCCAGCAGGTCACAGGGGGGGAACACTGAAGCTTTCTTT. As protein: CASRSQGGNTEAFF.

This chain joins TRBV11-2 and TRBJ2-7; TRBD2 might be the D (5 bases). The CDR3 loop spans 12 amino acids. The germline gives CDR1 SGHAT, CDR2 FQNNGV. The germline V and J ends were trimmed by 5 bases and 10 bases, with 15 bases remaining between them. The CDR3 is CASSHLAGLQYF. The CDR3, as DNA: TGTGCCAGCAGCCACCTCGCCGGACTTCAGTACTTC.

The rearrangement links TRBV5-5 to TRBJ1-4, with 8 bases that match TRBD1. Germline trimming cut 0 bases from V and 0 bases from J; bases unmatched to any gene: 4. Germline V lookup: CDR1 SGHKS, CDR2 YYEKEE (reference sequence). The CDR3 length is 17 residues. Here the CDR3 DNA reads TGTGCCAGCAGCTTGGGACAGGGGACCGCAACTAATGAAAAACTGTTTTTT. Encoded protein: CASSLGQGTATNEKLFF.

This sequence joins TRBV5-1 and TRBJ1-2; TRBD1 matches at 8 bases. Trimming took 4 bases from V and 6 from J; bases not matched to a gene: 17. There are 17 residues in the CDR3. CDR1 is SGHRS and CDR2 is YFSETQ in the germline V gene. The CDR3 DNA reads TGCGCCAGCAGCCCCCCTTCAGGGGGCGCCGGTCATAATGGCTACACCTTC. Its protein is CASSPPSGGAGHNGYTF.

This clone was seen a single time. The genes are TRBV6-5 and TRBJ2-7; 10 bases agree with TRBD2. This CDR3 is 13 amino acids long. V was pared by 7 bases and J by 7 bases, with 7 bases of the junction left unmatched. Per the germline V gene, CDR1 is MNHEY and CDR2 is SVGAGI. The CDR3 reads CASTPSGSNEQYF. The CDR3 coding sequence is TGTGCCAGCACCCCTAGCGGGAGTAATGAGCAGTACTTC.

The chain links TRBV5-1 to TRBJ2-2; no firm D call. Germline V CDR1 and CDR2: SGHRS, YFSETQ. V lost 4 bases, J lost 4 bases, and 8 bases lay in between. This CDR3 is built from 13 residues. Here the CDR3 DNA reads TGCGCCAGCAGCGAATCAGTCACCGGGGAGCTGTTTTTT. This codes for CASSESVTGELFF.

The V and J genes are TRBV27 and TRBJ1-1, with 8 bases matching TRBD1. Germline CDR1 reads MNHEY; CDR2 reads SMNVEV (reference sequence). With V trimmed by 6 bases and J by 1 base, 7 bases remained unmatched. The CDR3 has 15 amino acids. The CDR3 spells CASRNAGTGNTEAFF. CDR3 coding DNA: TGTGCCAGCAGAAACGCCGGGACAGGGAACACTGAAGCTTTCTTT.

This chain uses TRBV6-5 with TRBJ2-5; 7 bases are shared with TRBD2. Germline-derived CDR1 and CDR2 are MNHEY and SVGAGI. The CDR3 consists of 15 residues. The trim removed 6 bases at V and 4 bases at J, leaving 11 bases unmatched. CDR3 sequence (DNA): TGTGCCAGCAGCGACTTCGGGGGGAAGGGAGAGACCCAGTACTTC. Translation gives CASSDFGGKGETQYF.

The chain combines TRBV2 with TRBJ2-7; maybe TRBD1 (6 bases). V lost 2 bases to trimming and J lost 3 bases, with 14 bases between them. Germline lookup yields CDR1 SNHLY and CDR2 FYNNEI. CDR3 length equals 15 residues. CDR3 bases: TGTGCCAGCAGTGAACCACGGACAGTCATCTACGAGCAGTACTTC. Translation gives CASSEPRTVIYEQYF.

The chain links TRBV7-9 to TRBJ2-2; TRBD2 agrees at 10 bases. CDR1 is SEHNR, CDR2 FQNEAQ, per germline (reference sequence). CDR3 length: 16 residues. With 5 bases clipped from V and 3 bases from J, the junction kept 6 bases outside the gene matches. For the CDR3, the DNA is TGTGCCAGCAGCCCTGAGGGACTAGCGTACACCGGGGAGCTGTTTTTT. Translating gives CASSPEGLAYTGELFF.

The chain employs TRBV5-1 and TRBJ2-7; 10 nucleotides align to TRBD2. Germline loops: CDR1 SGHRS, CDR2 YFSETQ. This CDR3 contains 14 residues. V lost 5 bases to trimming and J lost 2 bases; unmatched junction nucleotides: 4. This CDR3 reads CASRMTSGPYEQYF. The CDR3 DNA reads as TGCGCCAGCAGAATGACTAGCGGGCCCTACGAGCAGTACTTC. Complete variable domain (other parts from reference TRBV5-1 and TRBJ2-7): KAGVTQTPRYLIKTRGQQVTLSCSPISGHRSVSWYQQTPGQGLQFLFEYFSETQRNKGNFPGRFSGRQFSNSRSEMNVSTLELGDSALYLCASRMTSGPYEQYFGPGTRLTVT.

The chain uses TRBV5-1 and TRBJ1-1; no definite D call. Germline V gene sequence: CDR1 SGHRS, CDR2 YFSETQ. The CDR3 totals 15 residues. Trimming pared 0 bases from V and 5 bases from J, leaving 14 bases between. The CDR3 is CASSLVGGSGTEAFF. The CDR3 DNA is TGCGCCAGCAGCTTGGTGGGCGGCAGCGGGACTGAAGCTTTCTTT.

In its sample, this clone was seen once. The sample contains more than one DNA sequence encoding this CDR3. This rearrangement joins TRBV5-1 to TRBJ1-1; TRBD1 is a possible D gene (6 bases). Trimming left V 3 bases short and J 2 bases short, with 17 bases between. The CDR3 is made up of 16 amino acids. Germline CDR1 reads SGHRS; CDR2 reads YFSETQ. CDR3: CASSWGWGAVNTEAFF. The CDR3 DNA reads as TGCGCCAGCAGCTGGGGGTGGGGGGCCGTAAACACTGAAGCTTTCTTT.

The chain uses TRBV10-2 and TRBJ2-7; tentatively, D is TRBD2 (5 bases). The CDR3 spans 14 residues. The V end was cut by 0 bases, the J end by 4 bases, with 10 bases between. CDR1 and CDR2 from the germline V gene are WSHSY and SAAADI. The CDR3 sequence: CASSESRTAYEQYF. The CDR3, as DNA: TGCGCCAGCAGTGAGTCAAGGACTGCATACGAGCAGTACTTC.

This clone showed up just once. This sample also contains other DNA sequences that code for the same CDR3. V gene TRBV5-1 combines with J gene TRBJ2-7, with 9 nucleotides matching TRBD1. Trimming took 3 bases from V and 3 from J; bases not matched to a gene: 4. The CDR3 contains 14 residues. Per the germline V gene, CDR1 is SGHRS and CDR2 is YFSETQ. CDR3 nucleotides: TGCGCCAGCAGCTCGACAGGGGGGAACTACGAGCAGTACTTC. Amino acids: CASSSTGGNYEQYF.

This chain uses TRBV5-4 with TRBJ2-4, with 8 positions matching TRBD1. In germline, CDR1 is SGHNT, CDR2 YYREEE (reference sequence). The V and J ends lost 3 bases and 7 bases, in that order; junction bases with no gene match: 12. The CDR3 has 16 amino acids. The CDR3 sequence is CASSSSPGGAGNIQYF. Written as DNA, the CDR3 is TGTGCCAGCAGCTCCTCACCAGGGGGCGCGGGGAACATTCAGTACTTC. The complete variable domain, with remaining parts taken from reference TRBV5-4 and TRBJ2-4, reads ETGVTQSPTHLIKTRGQQVTLRCSSQSGHNTVSWYQQALGQGPQFIFQYYREEENGRGNFPPRFSGLQFPNYSSELNVNALELDDSALYLCASSSSPGGAGNIQYFGAGTRLSVL.

This chain joins TRBV23-1 and TRBJ1-5; no definite D call. TRBV23-1 belongs to the ORF category, with a function that is uncertain. CDR3 length: 14 amino acids. Trimming stripped 0 bases from V and 2 bases from J, with 5 bases between. CDR3 protein: CASSQSRGNQPQHF. CDR3 in DNA: TGCGCCAGCAGTCAATCGAGGGGCAATCAGCCCCAGCATTTT.

J is TRBJ2-1 and V is TRBV29-1; 8 bases align to TRBD2. CDR1 is SQVTM and CDR2 is ANQGSEA in the germline V gene. The CDR3 covers 12 residues. The V and J ends lost 6 bases and 5 bases, in that order; junction bases with no gene match: 3. CDR3 sequence: CSVGLVHNEQFF. The CDR3 nucleotides read TGCAGCGTGGGACTAGTCCACAATGAGCAGTTCTTC.

V usage is TRBV28 and J usage is TRBJ1-2, with a weak D call TRBD1 (6 bases). Between the trimmed V and J ends, which lost 2 bases and 7 bases, there was a span of 17 bases. Germline-derived CDR1 and CDR2 are MDHEN and SYDVKM. This CDR3 has 15 amino acids. DNA for the CDR3: TGTGCCAGCAGTTTAAGTACAGGGCGGGGTGGTGGCTACACCTTC. It codes for CASSLSTGRGGGYTF.